This T cell receptor beta chain derives from a study of blood T cell repertoires in COVID-19. Study overall: The analysed material was cDNA or gDNA that came from T cells, B-cell-depleted T cells, or PBMCs.

This table comes from immunoSEQ multiplex PCR, and its TCRdb copy is limited to in-frame clones, with some not included. The sample contains roughly 97,000 clones, around four fifths of which appear only once. The sample comprised peripheral blood. The sequence derives from a man in his sixties with acute or convalescent COVID-19.

The CDR3 reads CAWSEHRDSYEQYF. CDR3 DNA sequence: TGTGCCTGGAGTGAGCACAGGGATTCGTACGAGCAGTACTTC. The chain employs TRBV30 and TRBJ2-7; weak D call: TRBD1 (6 bases). V lost 1 base, J lost 4 bases, and 14 bases lay in between. From germline, CDR1 is GTSNPN and CDR2 SVGIG (reference sequence). There are 14 residues in the CDR3.